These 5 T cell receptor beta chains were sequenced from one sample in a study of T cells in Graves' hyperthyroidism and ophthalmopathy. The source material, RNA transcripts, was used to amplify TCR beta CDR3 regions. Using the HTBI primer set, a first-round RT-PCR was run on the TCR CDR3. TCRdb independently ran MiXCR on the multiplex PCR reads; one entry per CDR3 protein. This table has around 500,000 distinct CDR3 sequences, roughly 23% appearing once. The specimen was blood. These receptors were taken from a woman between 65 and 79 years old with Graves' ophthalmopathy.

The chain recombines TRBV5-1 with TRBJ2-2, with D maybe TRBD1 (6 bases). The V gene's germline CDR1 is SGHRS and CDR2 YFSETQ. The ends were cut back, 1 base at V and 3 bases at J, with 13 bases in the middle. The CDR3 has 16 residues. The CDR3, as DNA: TGCGCCAGCAGCTTGCATGGCAGGGGTTACACCGGGGAGCTGTTTTTT. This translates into CASSLHGRGYTGELFF.

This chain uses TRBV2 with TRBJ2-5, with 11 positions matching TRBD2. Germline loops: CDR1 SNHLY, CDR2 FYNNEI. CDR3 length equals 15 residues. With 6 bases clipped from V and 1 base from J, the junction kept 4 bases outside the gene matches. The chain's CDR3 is CASSAGTSGQETQYF. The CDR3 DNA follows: TGTGCCAGCAGCGCCGGGACTAGCGGCCAAGAGACCCAGTACTTC.

The CDR3 nucleotides read TGTGCCAGCAGCTCACTAGCGCTGGGAGACAATGAGCAGTTCTTC. It yields the protein CASSSLALGDNEQFF. The gene calls are TRBV5-6 and TRBJ2-1; 7 bases map to TRBD2. Germline CDR1 SGHDT, CDR2 YYEEEE. CDR3 length: 15 residues. Trimming cost V 3 bases and J 5 bases; bases outside gene matches: 8.

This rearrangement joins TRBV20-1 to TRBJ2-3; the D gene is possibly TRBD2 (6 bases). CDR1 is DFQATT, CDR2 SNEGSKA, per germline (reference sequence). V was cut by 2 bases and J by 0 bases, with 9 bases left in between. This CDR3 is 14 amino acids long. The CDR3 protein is CSARYSGSTDTQYF. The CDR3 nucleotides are TGCAGTGCTAGATATAGCGGAAGCACAGATACGCAGTATTTT.

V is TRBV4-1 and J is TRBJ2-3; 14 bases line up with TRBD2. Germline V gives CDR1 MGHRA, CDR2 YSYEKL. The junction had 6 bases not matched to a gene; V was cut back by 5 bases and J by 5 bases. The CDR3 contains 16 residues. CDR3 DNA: TGCGCCAGCAGCAATGGACTAGCGGGAGGAGGAGATACGCAGTATTTT. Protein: CASSNGLAGGGDTQYF.